This T cell receptor (beta chain) was observed in a study of shared clonotypes between healthy human individuals. The study ran the assay at deep level. Per the original data handling: Filtering differed because ImmunoSEQ produced junction-only sequences that carried no quality scores. The table came from immunoSEQ multiplex PCR; TCRdb's copy has only in-frame clones and leaves some out. D and trimming were read from the DNA, whereas the V and J calls and clone size are those reported in that table. The sample comprises more than 400,000 clones, 96% of which are singletons, and 0.06% rests with the top ten. In germline, CDR1 is SGHDN, CDR2 FVKESK. CDR3 length: 13 amino acids. V was clipped by 1 base and J by 8 bases, with 12 bases between them. Every donor, a Caucasian adult, lived in Nashville, Tennessee.

The rearrangement uses TRBV14 and TRBJ2-7, with D perhaps matching TRBD1 (5 bases). The TCR originated in a woman aged 30 to 39 in good health. Sequenced material: naive CD4+ T cells sorted from blood. Documented subset: CD45RA+ positively selected. CDR3 nucleotides: TGTGCCAGCAGCCAAGTCCGCCAGGGCCAGCAGTACTTC. It is translated as CASSQVRQGQQYF.